The rows below give T cell receptor beta chains drawn from one sample of a study of blood T cell repertoires in COVID-19. Clones were read by immunoSEQ multiplex PCR, and TCRdb kept only the in-frame ones, dropping some. The profile shows about 260,000 clones, approximately 88% of them singletons. The sample consisted of PBMCs or T cells enriched from blood (not recorded which). These receptors originate from a woman between 40 and 50 years old who had been exposed to COVID-19. The conserved cysteine and the conserved F or W are not part of the CDR3 here. Expanded clones are given a class, and other clones once, few, many or no size at all.

abundance	v_gene	len	j_gene	CDR3aa
NA	TRBV7-8	13	TRBJ1-5	ASSLASGGIQPQH
NA	TRBV7-9	13	TRBJ2-1	ASRVEGLAINEQF
NA	TRBV6-5	11	TRBJ2-5	ASSSGTSETQY
once	TRBV5-1	12	TRBJ2-7	ASSLDRDFYEQY
NA	TRBV5-1	13	TRBJ2-1	ASSLAAQGGHEQF
NA	TRBV18	13	TRBJ2-1	ASSPLASRGGEQF
NA	TRBV4-2	16	TRBJ2-7	ASSQVGRRDRDLYEQY
NA	TRBV27	14	TRBJ2-2	ASRTLGTPNTGELF
NA	TRBV7-2	11	TRBJ1-1	ASSLRRNTEAF
NA	TRBV29-1	10	TRBJ1-2	SVEDPGDGYT
NA	TRBV18	13	TRBJ1-6	ASSRTAKGDSPLH
NA	TRBV18	13	TRBJ2-1	ASSPPTSGIHEQF
NA	TRBV5-1	12	TRBJ1-1	ASSSWTGNTEAF
NA	TRBV7-6	11	TRBJ1-1	ASSLGRHTEAF
NA	TRBV7-2	13	TRBJ2-2	ASSLGGRAHGELF
NA	TRBV3-1/TRBV3-2	19	TRBJ2-2	ASSQSNRCLAETESTGELF
NA	TRBV7-2	14	TRBJ2-5	ASSFTGTPPGETQY
NA	TRBV3-1/TRBV3-2	12	TRBJ1-3	ASTRQGPGNTIY
once	TRBV4-3	12	TRBJ2-5	ASSQNGYQETQY
NA	TRBV7-2	13	TRBJ1-4	ASSSGWRANEKLF
NA	TRBV3-1/TRBV3-2	14	TRBJ2-7	ASSQDTQGGPYEQY
NA	TRBV3-1/TRBV3-2	14	TRBJ1-5	ASSQTQGAPNQPQH
NA	TRBV27	11	TRBJ2-2	ASSFTGIGELF
NA	TRBV10-3	11	TRBJ2-1	AISEASGNEQF
NA	TRBV7-3	14	TRBJ2-2	ASSSTRLDGTGELF
once	TRBV3-1/TRBV3-2	15	TRBJ2-4	ASSQEGGPLAKNIQY
NA	TRBV4-1	12	TRBJ1-1	ASSQPTWRTEAF
NA	TRBV7-8	14	TRBJ1-2	ASSEGFISGVRGYT
NA	TRBV15	11	TRBJ2-5	ATSREQRETQY
NA	TRBV27	11	TRBJ1-5	ASSSYNNQPQH
NA	TRBV5-6	15	TRBJ2-7	ASSSMVGVSSSYEQY
NA	TRBV3-1/TRBV3-2	14	TRBJ1-3	ASSQAPGSSGNTIY
NA	TRBV11-3	11	TRBJ2-1	ASSLSRGSEQF
NA	TRBV29-1	14	TRBJ2-5	SVEGNREVEQETQY
NA	TRBV6-5	12	TRBJ1-5	ASSLDRGTEPQH